The present entry profiles one T cell receptor (beta chain) with its context. Its antigen is unknown. It has no much larger one-base neighbor in the sample; base qualities were not kept. The germline V gene gives CDR1 as KGHSH and CDR2 as LQKENI. Counted from cysteine to phenylalanine, this CDR3 has 15 amino acids. Only CDR3 DNA is held: 45 bases, read in frame from base 1. V and J are truncated by 6 bases and 4 bases respectively, leaving an intervening sequence of 16 bases. TCRbeta CDR3 regions were amplified from genomic DNA by means of the immunoSEQ Assay, a bias-controlled multiplex PCR. Per the source publication's procedure: The number of nucleated cells in each sample was estimated from the amplification of reference gene primers within the assay. To quantify the absolute abundance of each unique TCRbeta CDR3 rearrangement, sequence reads were collapsed and filtered. For each sample, productive Simpson clonality was calculated as the square root of Simpson's diversity index across productive rearrangements. The clones in this table, taken by TCRdb from immuneACCESS, are in-frame only. Not every clone is retained; where verified, under half of the shortfall comes from an unresolved V gene, and the cause of the rest is unknown. V, J and clone size reflect that table, while D and trimming were determined from the DNA. For this sample there are about 190,000 clones; approximately 84% appear just once. The ten largest clones take up around 5.5% of the sample.

Whole blood was collected in K2EDTA tubes by collaborating institutions according to the institutions' own protocols. Collaborator samples were shipped for TCRbeta analysis as frozen whole blood, isolated PBMCs, or DNA extracted from either sample type. This sample stems from a study of blood T cell repertoires in COVID-19 (dated by TCRdb to the early 2020s). Context from the whole study: Collaborator samples came from the United States, Italy and Spain and covered acute and convalescent phases of COVID-19. The repertoires were made available in a free public database intended to serve as a resource for research on the immune response to SARS-CoV-2. Where HLA class I and class II types were available, the types were taken from metadata supplied by the sample provider, not from assay-based typing. The prospective study material was composed of cDNA or gDNA derived from T cells, B-cell-depleted T cells, or PBMCs. A de-identified subject ID, COVID-19 status, age in years and sex were almost always included in the sample metadata. Samples came from the ongoing ImmuneRACE study (first 160 participants) plus 1,254 subjects from 6 global collaborators. Subjects who had been exposed to COVID-19, were actively infected with it, or had recovered from it provided the deeply sampled blood TCRbeta repertoires that made up the dataset. The paper as a whole reports these results and caveats: The amount of clinical and demographic metadata varied by source and participant and was provided uncurated.

The V and J genes are TRBV18 and TRBJ1-3; the D gene identity is not certain. The clonotype was recovered from a woman in her sixties or seventies with active or convalescent COVID-19. Sequencing was performed on peripheral blood. The CDR3 here reads CASSPSREAGNTIYF. Here is the DNA: TGTGCCAGCTCTCCCTCCCGGGAGGCGGGAAACACCATATATTTT.